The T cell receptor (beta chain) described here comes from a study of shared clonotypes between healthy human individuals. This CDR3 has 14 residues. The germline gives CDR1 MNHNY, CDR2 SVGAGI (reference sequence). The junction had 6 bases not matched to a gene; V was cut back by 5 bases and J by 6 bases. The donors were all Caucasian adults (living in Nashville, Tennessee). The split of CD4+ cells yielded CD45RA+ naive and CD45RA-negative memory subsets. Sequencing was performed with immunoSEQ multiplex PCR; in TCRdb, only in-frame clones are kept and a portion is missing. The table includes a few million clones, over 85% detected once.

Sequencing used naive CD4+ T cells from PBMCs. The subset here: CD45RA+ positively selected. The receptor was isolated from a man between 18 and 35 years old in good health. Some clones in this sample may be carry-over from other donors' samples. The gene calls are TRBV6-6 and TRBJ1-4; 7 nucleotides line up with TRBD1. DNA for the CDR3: TGTGCCAGCAGTCCTAGGGGGCCAGATGAAAAACTGTTTTTT. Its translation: CASSPRGPDEKLFF.